This entry concerns a single T cell receptor (beta chain). Its antigen is unknown. Its ends do not fully match the called genes, so a read error is possible. The source material, RNA transcripts, was used to amplify TCR beta CDR3 regions. In the first-round RT-PCR of the TCR CDR3, the HTBI primer set was used. Each CDR3 protein is one row after TCRdb ran MiXCR on the multiplex PCR reads. The table has 650,000 to 750,000 distinct CDR3 sequences, around 15% seen once. These data come from a study of T cells in Graves' hyperthyroidism and ophthalmopathy. Points from the study as a whole: With a median lead of around 6.7 months before onset, the model predicted ophthalmopathy.

Diagnostic decisions used clinical symptoms, serum thyroxine and TRAb, thyroid ultrasound and orbital computed tomography. Germline V gene lookup returns CDR1 MDHEN and CDR2 SYDVKM. The CDR3 covers 16 residues. The V and J genes are TRBV28 and TRBJ2-1; 9 positions match TRBD1. This receptor was obtained from a young woman with Graves' hyperthyroidism. Material: blood. The DNA for the CDR3 is TGTGCCGGCAGTTCCTACGGGACAGGGCGGTACAATGAGCAGTTCTTC. Residues: CAGSSYGTGRYNEQFF.